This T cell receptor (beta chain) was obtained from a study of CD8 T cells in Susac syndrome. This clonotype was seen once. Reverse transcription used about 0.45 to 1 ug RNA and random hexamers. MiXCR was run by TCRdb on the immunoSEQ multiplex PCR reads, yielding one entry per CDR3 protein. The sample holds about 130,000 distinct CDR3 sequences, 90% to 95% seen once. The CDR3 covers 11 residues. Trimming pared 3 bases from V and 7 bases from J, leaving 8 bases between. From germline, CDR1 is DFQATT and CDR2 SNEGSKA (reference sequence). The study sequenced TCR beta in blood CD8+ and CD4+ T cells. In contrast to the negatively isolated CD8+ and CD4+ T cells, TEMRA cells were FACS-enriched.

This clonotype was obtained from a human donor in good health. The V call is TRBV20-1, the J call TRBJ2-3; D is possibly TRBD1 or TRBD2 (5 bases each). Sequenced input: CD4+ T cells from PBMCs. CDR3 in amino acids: CSARGTYTQYF. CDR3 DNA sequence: TGCAGTGCTAGGGGGACCTATACGCAGTATTTT.